Following are 13 T cell receptor beta chains from one sample sequenced in a study of blood T cell repertoires in COVID-19. Generated by immunoSEQ multiplex PCR, the TCRdb table keeps only in-frame clones and is missing some. This sample has 400,000 to 500,000 clones, with roughly 88% found just once. Material: PBMCs or T cells enriched from blood (not recorded which). The receptors were gathered from a woman aged 18-29 years who had been exposed to COVID-19.

The gene calls are TRBV5-5 and TRBJ2-7; TRBD2 agrees at 9 bases. The V segment lost 5 bases and the J segment 2 bases; nucleotides outside the gene matches: 5. Germline lookup yields CDR1 SGHKS and CDR2 YYEKEE (reference sequence). The CDR3 contains 14 residues. The DNA for the CDR3 is TGTGCCAGCAGTGTTGCGGGAGGGACCTACGAGCAGTACTTC. Protein sequence: CASSVAGGTYEQYF.

This chain uses TRBV21-1 with TRBJ2-3; the D call in the table, TRBD1, was not verified against the DNA. TRBV21-1 is assigned pseudogene status. The CDR3 covers 16 residues. CDR3 nucleotides: TGTGCCAGCAGCAAACACCGACAGAGAAGCACAGATACGCAGTATTTT. Translating it yields CASSKHRQRSTDTQYF.

The CDR3 loop reads CASSLAQGRVALHF. CDR3 DNA sequence: TGTGCCAGCAGTTTAGCTCAGGGGCGAGTCGCCCTCCACTTT. V usage is TRBV28 and J usage is TRBJ1-6, with D possibly matching TRBD1 (6 bases). The CDR3 covers 14 residues. V lost 2 bases, J lost 14 bases, and 16 bases lay in between. Germline V lookup: CDR1 MDHEN, CDR2 SYDVKM. The variable domain in full, with the rest retrieved from reference TRBV28 and TRBJ1-6, is DVKVTQSSRYLVKRTGEKVFLECVQDMDHENMFWYRQDPGLGLRLIYFSYDVKMKEKGDIPEGYSVSREKKERFSLILESASTNQTSMYLCASSLAQGRVALHFGNGTRLTVT.

The chain couples TRBV28 to TRBJ2-5; D perhaps matches TRBD2 (5 bases). Trimming shortened V by 1 base and J by 1 base, and 10 bases separated the two germline ends. Per germline, CDR1 MDHEN and CDR2 SYDVKM. CDR3 size: 15 residues. This CDR3 is CASSLYSAAQETQYF. CDR3 sequence (DNA): TGTGCCAGCAGTTTATATTCAGCGGCCCAAGAGACCCAGTACTTC.

This chain links TRBV23-1 with TRBJ1-6, with 7 bases lining up with TRBD1. TRBV23-1 is marked as an open reading frame, function uncertain. There are 17 residues in the CDR3. Trimming took 8 bases from V and 0 from J; bases not matched to a gene: 10. CDR3 DNA sequence: TGCGCCAGCCTGGGGACAGCAGGGAGCTCCTATAATTCACCCCTCCACTTT. This translates into CASLGTAGSSYNSPLHF.

The chain carries TRBV28 and TRBJ1-1; D not resolved. The V and J ends lost 1 base and 1 base respectively, with 4 bases between them. Germline V gene sequence: CDR1 MDHEN, CDR2 SYDVKM. The CDR3 is 13 residues long. The CDR3 is CASSLLQNTEAFF. The CDR3 DNA reads as TGTGCCAGCAGTTTATTACAGAACACTGAAGCTTTCTTT.

CDR3 sequence reads: CASSRGQGSTNEKLFF. The CDR3 DNA reads TGTGCCAGCAGCAGGGGGCAGGGGTCAACTAATGAAAAACTGTTTTTT. The genes are TRBV5-8 and TRBJ1-4, with TRBD1 identical over 7 bases. Germline V CDR1 and CDR2: SGHTS, YDEGEE. V gave up 4 bases and J gave up 0 bases; unmatched junction bases: 6. CDR3 length equals 16 residues.

This CDR3 is CASSLVGGEGYTF. The CDR3 nucleotides read TGTGCCAGCAGCTTAGTCGGCGGGGAGGGCTACACCTTC. The J gene is TRBJ1-2, the V gene TRBV7-6, with no clear D. Germline lookup yields CDR1 SGHVS and CDR2 FNYEAQ. The V end lost 1 base, the J end lost 8 bases, and 11 bases lay between the germline ends. This CDR3 has 13 residues.

This sequence joins TRBV4-1 and TRBJ1-2; no clear D gene. The CDR3 totals 14 residues. Germline-derived CDR1 and CDR2 are MGHRA and YSYEKL. The V and J ends lost 4 bases and 5 bases respectively, with 14 bases between them. CDR3 loop: CASSPPPGKYGYTF. The CDR3 nucleotides are TGCGCCAGCAGCCCCCCTCCGGGTAAATATGGCTACACCTTC.

The rearrangement uses TRBV7-6 and TRBJ1-5; TRBD1 aligns across 8 bases. V lost 0 bases to trimming and J lost 0 bases; unmatched junction nucleotides: 7. Germline values: CDR1 SGHVS, CDR2 FNYEAQ. This CDR3 is 18 amino acids long. The DNA of the CDR3 is TGTGCCAGCAGCTTAGCCCAGGACAGGGTTTATAGCAATCAGCCCCAGCATTTT. Residues: CASSLAQDRVYSNQPQHF.

The CDR3 DNA reads TGTGCCAGCAGTTTCAGGGGTCCCGGCTCCTACGAGCAGTACTTC. This gives the protein CASSFRGPGSYEQYF. The chain employs TRBV6-5 and TRBJ2-7; D is perhaps TRBD1 (6 bases). The V gene's germline CDR1 is MNHEY and CDR2 SVGAGI. V was cut by 4 bases and J by 0 bases, with 13 bases left in between. CDR3 length equals 15 residues.

This clone was seen once. The CDR3 here is CASSSRDSYNQPQHF. The CDR3 DNA sequence: TGTGCCAGCAGCTCTAGGGACAGCTACAATCAGCCCCAGCATTTT. The gene calls are TRBV5-6 and TRBJ1-5, with 7 bases lining up with TRBD1. Per germline, CDR1 SGHDT and CDR2 YYEEEE. The CDR3 contains 15 residues. Losses at the gene ends were 3 bases for V and 3 bases for J; bases not matched to a gene: 6.

This clone occurred a few times. CDR3 bases: TGTGCCAGCAGTAATTCGCCCAGGGAAGCCAAAAACATTCAGTACTTC. Translation gives CASSNSPREAKNIQYF. This chain joins TRBV6-2 or TRBV6-3 and TRBJ2-4, with D maybe TRBD1 (5 bases). From germline, CDR1 is MNHEY and CDR2 SVGEGT. There are 16 residues in the CDR3. The V and J ends lost 5 bases and 0 bases respectively, with 14 bases between them.